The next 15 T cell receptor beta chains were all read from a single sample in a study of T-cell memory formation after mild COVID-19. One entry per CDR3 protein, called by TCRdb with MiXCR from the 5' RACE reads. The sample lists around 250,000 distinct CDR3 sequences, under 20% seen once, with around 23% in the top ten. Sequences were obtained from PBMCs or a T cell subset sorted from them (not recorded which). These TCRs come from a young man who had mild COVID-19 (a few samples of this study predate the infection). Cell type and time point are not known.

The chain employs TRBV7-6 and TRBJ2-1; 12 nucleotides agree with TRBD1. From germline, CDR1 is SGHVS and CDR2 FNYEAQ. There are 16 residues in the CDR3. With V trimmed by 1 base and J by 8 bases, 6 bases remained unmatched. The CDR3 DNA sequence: TGTGCCAGCAGCTTAGGTCCGGGACAGGGGGCTCATGAGCAGTTCTTC. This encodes CASSLGPGQGAHEQFF.

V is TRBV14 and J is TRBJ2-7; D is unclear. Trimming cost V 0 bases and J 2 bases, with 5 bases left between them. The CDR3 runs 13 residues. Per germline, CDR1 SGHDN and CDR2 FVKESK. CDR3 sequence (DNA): TGTGCCAGCAGCCAAGAATCCACCTACGAGCAGTACGTC. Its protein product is CASSQESTYEQYV.

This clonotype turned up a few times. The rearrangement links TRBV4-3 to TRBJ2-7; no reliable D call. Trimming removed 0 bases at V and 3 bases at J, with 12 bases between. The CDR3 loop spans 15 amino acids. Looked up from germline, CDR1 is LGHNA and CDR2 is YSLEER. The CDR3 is CASSQDYGSDYEQYF. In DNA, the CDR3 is TGCGCCAGCAGCCAAGATTACGGTTCCGACTACGAGCAGTACTTC.

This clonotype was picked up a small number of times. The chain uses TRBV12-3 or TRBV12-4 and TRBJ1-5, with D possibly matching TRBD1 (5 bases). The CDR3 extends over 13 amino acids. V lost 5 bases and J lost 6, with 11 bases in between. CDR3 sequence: CASSQRDLQPQHF. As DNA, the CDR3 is TGTGCCAGCAGTCAAAGGGACCTTCAGCCCCAGCATTTT.

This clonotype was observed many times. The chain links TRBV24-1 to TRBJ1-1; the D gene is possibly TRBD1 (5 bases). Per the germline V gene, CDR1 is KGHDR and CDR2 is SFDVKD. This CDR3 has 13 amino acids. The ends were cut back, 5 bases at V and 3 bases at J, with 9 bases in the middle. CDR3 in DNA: TGTGCCACCAGTGGTGGCAGGGACACTGAAGCTTTCTTT. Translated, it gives CATSGGRDTEAFF.

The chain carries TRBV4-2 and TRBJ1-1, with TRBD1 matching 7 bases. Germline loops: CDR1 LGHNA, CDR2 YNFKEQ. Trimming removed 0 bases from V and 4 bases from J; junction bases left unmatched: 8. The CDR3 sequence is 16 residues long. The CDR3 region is CASSQDRTGFGTEAFF. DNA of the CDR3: TGTGCCAGCAGCCAAGATCGGACAGGATTCGGCACTGAAGCTTTCTTT.

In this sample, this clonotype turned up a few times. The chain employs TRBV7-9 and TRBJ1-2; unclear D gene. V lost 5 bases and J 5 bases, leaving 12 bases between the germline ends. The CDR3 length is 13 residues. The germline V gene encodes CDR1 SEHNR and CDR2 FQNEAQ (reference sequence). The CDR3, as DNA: TGTGCCAGCAGCCCAGTTGGCTTATATGGCTACACCTTC. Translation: CASSPVGLYGYTF.

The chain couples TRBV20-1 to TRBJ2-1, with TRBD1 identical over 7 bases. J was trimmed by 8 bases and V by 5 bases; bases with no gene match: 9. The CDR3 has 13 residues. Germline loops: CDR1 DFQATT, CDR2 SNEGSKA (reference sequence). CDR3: CSAEGTELDEQFF. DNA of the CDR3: TGCAGTGCTGAAGGGACAGAGCTCGATGAGCAGTTCTTC.

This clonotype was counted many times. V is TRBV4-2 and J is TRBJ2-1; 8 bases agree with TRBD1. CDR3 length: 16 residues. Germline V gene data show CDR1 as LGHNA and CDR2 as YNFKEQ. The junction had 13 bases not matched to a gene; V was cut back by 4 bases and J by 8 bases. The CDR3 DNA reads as TGTGCCAGCAGCCCCCGGTCAGGGGGCAATGGGTATGAGCAGTTCTTC. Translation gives CASSPRSGGNGYEQFF.

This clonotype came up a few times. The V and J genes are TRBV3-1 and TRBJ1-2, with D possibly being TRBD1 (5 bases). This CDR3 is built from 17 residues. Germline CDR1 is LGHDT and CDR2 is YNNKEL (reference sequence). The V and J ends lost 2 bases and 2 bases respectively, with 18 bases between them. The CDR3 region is CASSQRINRRRNYGYTF. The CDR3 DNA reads TGTGCCAGCAGCCAAAGAATCAACAGGCGGAGGAACTATGGCTACACCTTC.

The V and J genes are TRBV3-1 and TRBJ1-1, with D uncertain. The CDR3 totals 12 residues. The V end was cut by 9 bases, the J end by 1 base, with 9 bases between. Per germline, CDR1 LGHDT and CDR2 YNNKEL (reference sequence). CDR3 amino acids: CASCDQNTEAFF. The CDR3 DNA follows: TGTGCCAGTTGTGATCAGAACACTGAAGCTTTCTTT.

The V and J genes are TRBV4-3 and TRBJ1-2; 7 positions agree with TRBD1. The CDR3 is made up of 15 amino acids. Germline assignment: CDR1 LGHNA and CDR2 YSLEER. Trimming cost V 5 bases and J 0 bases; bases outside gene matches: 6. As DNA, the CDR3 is TGCGCCAGCAGCGCCTCGACAGGGACTAACTATGGCTACACCTTC. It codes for CASSASTGTNYGYTF.

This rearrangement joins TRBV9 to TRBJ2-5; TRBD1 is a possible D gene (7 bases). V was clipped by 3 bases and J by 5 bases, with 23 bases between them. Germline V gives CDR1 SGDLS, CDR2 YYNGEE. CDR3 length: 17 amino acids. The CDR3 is CASSAYSDRPGGETQYF. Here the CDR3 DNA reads TGTGCCAGCAGCGCGTACTCGGACAGGCCAGGGGGGGAGACCCAGTACTTC.

CDR3 protein: CASSSLLAYYNEQFF. CDR3 nucleotide sequence: TGTGCCAGCAGCTCCCTCCTGGCATATTACAATGAGCAGTTCTTC. The rearrangement uses TRBV7-2 and TRBJ2-1; no firm D call. Per germline, CDR1 SGHTA and CDR2 FQGNSA. Trimming left V 4 bases short and J 4 bases short, with 14 bases between. The CDR3 spans 15 residues.

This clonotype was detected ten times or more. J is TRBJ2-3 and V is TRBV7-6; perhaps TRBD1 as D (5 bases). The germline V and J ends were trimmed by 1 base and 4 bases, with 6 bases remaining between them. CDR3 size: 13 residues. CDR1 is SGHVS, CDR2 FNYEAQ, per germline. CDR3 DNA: TGTGCCAGCAGCTTAGACAGGTCAGATACGCAGTATTTT. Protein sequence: CASSLDRSDTQYF.